These T cell receptor beta chains were read from a single sample in a study of T cells in Graves' hyperthyroidism and ophthalmopathy. TCRdb analysed the multiplex PCR reads with MiXCR anew, one entry per CDR3 protein. Here the sample spans roughly 750,000 distinct CDR3 sequences, approximately 16% being singletons. Sequenced material: blood. The receptors were sampled from a man between 18 and 29 years old with Graves' hyperthyroidism. CDR3s include the opening cysteine and the closing phenylalanine or tryptophan. A D gene is named only where the DNA matches it firmly. The size of a clone is reported for some rows only, either as once, few or many, or as a class for expanded clones.

clone_size cdr3_length d_call j_call v_call cdr3_nt cdr3_aa
many 15 TRBD1 TRBJ1-2 TRBV12-3/TRBV12-4 TGTGCCAGCACTCCCCTAGGAGGACAGGGGTACGGCTACACCTTC CASTPLGGQGYGYTF
many 15 . TRBJ2-1 TRBV18 TGTGCCAGCTCACCACTAGACCCCCCGTACAATGAGCAGTTCTTC CASSPLDPPYNEQFF
many 16 . TRBJ2-1 TRBV7-9 TGTGCCAGCAGCTTTTTATCCGGGATTGGCTACAATGAGCAGTTCTTC CASSFLSGIGYNEQFF
few 13 TRBD2 TRBJ2-1 TRBV2 TGTGCCAGCAGTGTAGAGGGAGGGGCTGAGCAGTTCTTC CASSVEGGAEQFF
many 16 TRBD1 TRBJ1-1 TRBV12-3/TRBV12-4 TGTGCCAGCAGTCGCCCGTCCGGGACAGGACTCACTGAAGCTTTCTTT CASSRPSGTGLTEAFF
. 15 . TRBJ1-4 TRBV28 TGTGCCAGCAGTCTCGGAGGGGTGACTAATGAAAAACTGTTTTTT CASSLGGVTNEKLFF
. 13 . TRBJ1-6 TRBV5-6 TGTGCCAGCAGCCCGGACCAAAATTCACCCCTCCACTTT CASSPDQNSPLHF
many 13 TRBD2 TRBJ2-7 TRBV29-1 TGCAGCGTTGCGCGGGAGAGCTCCTACGAGCAGTACTTC CSVARESSYEQYF
. 16 TRBD2 TRBJ2-3 TRBV12-3/TRBV12-4 TGTGCCAGCAGTTTACTAGGGCGGGAGTTGACAGATACGCAGTATTTT CASSLLGRELTDTQYF
. 15 . TRBJ2-2 TRBV2 TGTGCCAGCAGTGACGATGTCACCTACACCGGGGAGCTGTTTTTT CASSDDVTYTGELFF
many 18 TRBD1 TRBJ1-4 TRBV7-3 TGTGCCAGCAGCACAGGGGGTGAACCACCACCCTTTAATGAAAAACTGTTTTTT CASSTGGEPPPFNEKLFF
many 17 . TRBJ1-5 TRBV28 TGTGCCAGCAGTTTGGGTGTAACCCCCTTTAGCAATCAGCCCCAGCATTTT CASSLGVTPFSNQPQHF
many 12 . TRBJ1-6 TRBV2 TGTGCCAGCAGTGGTTCATACTCACCCCTCCACTTT CASSGSYSPLHF
. 13 . TRBJ2-3 TRBV28 TGTGCCAGCAGTTTATTTGAAGAAGATACGCAGTATTTT CASSLFEEDTQYF
many 14 TRBD2 TRBJ2-5 TRBV20-1 TGCAGTGCTCGGAGCGGGACCTCCCAAGAGACCCAGTACTTC CSARSGTSQETQYF
few 14 . TRBJ2-7 TRBV6-1 TGTGCCAGCAGTCCACCGACGGAGCTCTACGAGCAGTACTTC CASSPPTELYEQYF
. 13 . TRBJ2-2 TRBV20-1 TGCAGTGCTAGTCCCGGGAACACCGGGGAGCTGTTTTTT CSASPGNTGELFF
few 13 . TRBJ1-2 TRBV6-2/TRBV6-3 TGTGCCAGCAGCTCCCTTCCCGGACAGGGCTACACCTTC CASSSLPGQGYTF
many 14 . TRBJ2-1 TRBV11-1 TGTGCCAGCAGCTTAGCAGGCCTAGGGGCGGAGCAGTTCTTC CASSLAGLGAEQFF
. 16 . TRBJ1-3 TRBV19 TGTGCCAGTAGTATAGTTGGGGCAGCTACTGGAAACACCATATATTTT CASSIVGAATGNTIYF
many 15 . TRBJ2-1 TRBV27 TGTGCCAGCAGCCTTGTCCAGGGTGGTGACAATGAGCAGTTCTTC CASSLVQGGDNEQFF
few 15 . TRBJ1-5 TRBV2 TGTGCCAGCAGTGAAGTGGGAGGGTATAACCAGCCCCAGCATTTT CASSEVGGYNQPQHF
. 14 TRBD1 TRBJ1-4 TRBV20-1 TGCAGTGCTGCTTTAACAGGGGAGAGTGAAAAACTGTTTTTT CSAALTGESEKLFF
many 14 . TRBJ2-7 TRBV20-1 TGCAGTGCTAGAGATCACAGGCCCTCCTACGAGCAGTACTTC CSARDHRPSYEQYF
many 13 . TRBJ2-1 TRBV12-5 TGTGCTACCCTGACAGATAACTACAATGAGCAGTTCTTC CATLTDNYNEQFF
many 13 . TRBJ2-1 TRBV24-1 TGTGCCACCAGTGATGGGGCGTGGAATGAGCAGTTCTTC CATSDGAWNEQFF
many 14 . TRBJ2-1 TRBV30 TGTGCCTGGAGTGTAGGGAGCTCCTACAATGAGCAGTTCTTC CAWSVGSSYNEQFF
. 16 TRBD2 TRBJ2-5 TRBV12-3/TRBV12-4 TGTGCCAGCAGTCCCGGACTAGCGGGCCGCAGGGAGACCCAGTACTTC CASSPGLAGRRETQYF
many 17 TRBD1 TRBJ2-4 TRBV12-3/TRBV12-4 TGTGCCAGCAGTAGTGAGACAGGGCTGCTAACCAAAAACATTCAGTACTTC CASSSETGLLTKNIQYF
few 15 TRBD1 TRBJ1-4 TRBV6-5 TGTGCCAGCAGTTTTACAGGGGGTTTGAATGAAAAACTGTTTTTT CASSFTGGLNEKLFF
. 15 TRBD2 TRBJ2-7 TRBV28 TGTGCCAGCACAGGGCTGGGAGGGCCCGTTTACGAGCAGTACTTC CASTGLGGPVYEQYF
many 15 . TRBJ1-5 TRBV28 TGTGCCACTTATAAGTACAGGGATAGTAATCAGCCCCAGCATTTT CATYKYRDSNQPQHF
many 15 . TRBJ2-1 TRBV7-2 TGTGCCAGCAGACCCCCAGGGAGGGGGTCGGATGAGCAGTTCTTC CASRPPGRGSDEQFF
few 13 . TRBJ2-1 TRBV7-2 TGTGCCAGCAGCTTAGCCCCCGACCATGAGCAGTTCTTC CASSLAPDHEQFF
many 15 TRBD1 TRBJ2-7 TRBV9 TGTGCCAGCAGCGTAGGACAGGGGGAGTCCTACGAGCAGTACTTC CASSVGQGESYEQYF
many 13 TRBD2 TRBJ2-7 TRBV20-1 TGCAGCCAGCTAGCGGAGAGCTCCTACGAGCAGTACTTC CSQLAESSYEQYF
few 16 . TRBJ1-1 TRBV5-1 TGCGCCAGCAGCTTGGCAAGTTATGGCGGCAACACTGAAGCTTTCTTT CASSLASYGGNTEAFF
. 17 TRBD2 TRBJ2-7 TRBV5-1 TGCGCCAGCAGCACGGGACTAGCGGGAGGGAGCTCCTACGAGCAGTACTTC CASSTGLAGGSSYEQYF
few 14 TRBD2 TRBJ2-1 TRBV7-9 TGTGCCAGCAGCTCACTAAGCGGGAGTGGTGAGCAGTTCTTC CASSSLSGSGEQFF
many 15 TRBD1 TRBJ2-1 TRBV6-1 TGTGCCAGCAGTTACCCGGGACAGGGGGAAAATGAGCAGTTCTTC CASSYPGQGENEQFF
few 15 . TRBJ2-7 TRBV4-1 TGCGCCAGCAGCCAAGTAGGCGGAGCTGGCTACGAGCAGTACTTC CASSQVGGAGYEQYF
. 17 . TRBJ2-5 TRBV4-1 TGCGCCAGCAGCCAAGATCGAGGCAGGGGATACCAAGAGACCCAGTACTTC CASSQDRGRGYQETQYF
many 13 TRBD2 TRBJ2-7 TRBV2 TGTGCCAGCAGAAGGACTAGCGGGAGCGAGCAGTACTTC CASRRTSGSEQYF
many 13 . TRBJ2-7 TRBV11-3 TGTGCCAGCAGCTTAGATGTGACAGGCGAGCAGTACTTC CASSLDVTGEQYF